This T cell receptor (beta chain) comes out of a study of blood T cell repertoires in COVID-19. Study details: COVID-19 samples, acute and convalescent, were from the United States, Italy and Spain. T cells, B-cell-depleted T cells, or PBMCs supplied cDNA or gDNA.

Germline-derived CDR1 and CDR2 are LGHDT and YNNKEL (reference sequence). V shed 3 bases and J 0 bases; nucleotides not matched to a gene: 6. This CDR3 contains 16 residues. Per the original methods: Amplified reference gene primers provided the basis for estimating nucleated cell counts. TCRdb keeps only in-frame clones here, not all; method: immunoSEQ multiplex PCR. V, J and clone size derive from that table, while D and trimming were established from the DNA sequence. The table records about 70,000 clones, 86% of them present only once. The V and J genes are TRBV3-1 (or the pseudogene TRBV3-2) and TRBJ2-7; 9 bases are shared with TRBD1. Material: peripheral blood. This sequence was found in a woman aged 60-75 years with acute or convalescent COVID-19. The CDR3 sequence is CASSHYGTGNSYEQYF. DNA of the CDR3: TGTGCCAGCAGCCACTATGGGACAGGGAACTCCTACGAGCAGTACTTC.